This is a list of T cell receptor beta chains from one sample in a study of identical twins. TCRdb itself ran the 5' RACE reads through MiXCR, one entry per CDR3 protein. The profile shows about 730,000 distinct CDR3 sequences, 20% to 25% of them singletons. The same specimen was also included in a second study, on T cells expressing NK-cell markers.

Sequencing used PBMCs. These TCRs come from a woman aged 18-35 years in good health. CDR3s include the opening cysteine and the closing phenylalanine or tryptophan. The D gene is left open where the match is weak. Clone sizes are given selectively: once, few, many, or a class where the clone is expanded.

j_call clone_size d_call v_call cdr3_aa cdr3_nt
TRBJ2-5 . . TRBV5-1 CASSLVWGASETQYF TGCGCCAGCAGCTTGGTTTGGGGGGCCTCCGAGACCCAGTACTTC
TRBJ2-1 . . TRBV20-1 CSARALDNEQFF TGCAGTGCTAGAGCCCTGGACAATGAGCAGTTCTTC
TRBJ2-1 . . TRBV5-6 CASSFGRGFEQFF TGTGCCAGCAGCTTTGGAAGGGGGTTTGAGCAGTTCTTC
TRBJ2-1 many . TRBV10-2 CASSEGGLWNEQFF TGCGCCAGCAGTGAGGGGGGGCTGTGGAATGAGCAGTTCTTC
TRBJ2-4 . . TRBV12-3/TRBV12-4 CASKVAGGIQYF TGTGCCAGCAAGGTCGCCGGGGGCATTCAGTACTTC
TRBJ2-5 . . TRBV4-2 CASSQVGGGAQYF TGTGCCAGCAGCCAAGTAGGGGGAGGGGCCCAGTACTTC
TRBJ2-1 many . TRBV6-2/TRBV6-3 CASSYSRVDNEQFF TGTGCCAGCAGTTACTCACGGGTGGACAATGAGCAGTTCTTC
TRBJ2-3 . TRBD2 TRBV6-5 CASSWPGLAADTQYF TGTGCCAGCAGTTGGCCGGGACTAGCTGCCGATACGCAGTATTTT
TRBJ2-7 . TRBD2 TRBV7-3 CASSRTSGEGNEQYF TGTGCCAGCAGCCGGACTAGCGGTGAAGGGAACGAGCAGTACTTC
TRBJ2-3 once . TRBV9 CASSDKGSTDTQYF TGTGCCAGCAGCGATAAAGGGTCTACAGATACGCAGTATTTT
TRBJ1-2 few . TRBV3-1 CASSQDRAYYGYTF TGTGCCAGCAGCCAAGACAGGGCCTACTATGGCTACACCTTC
TRBJ1-1 many . TRBV7-6 CASSLAGTYGEAFF TGTGCCAGCAGCTTAGCAGGGACGTATGGAGAAGCTTTCTTT
TRBJ2-1 few . TRBV6-1 CASSPRVEGYNEQFF TGTGCCAGCAGCCCCAGGGTGGAGGGATACAATGAGCAGTTCTTC
TRBJ2-3 . . TRBV20-1 CSATNRGSGTDTQYF TGCAGTGCTACGAACCGGGGGAGCGGCACAGATACGCAGTATTTT
TRBJ2-2 many TRBD2 TRBV27 CASSRLAGTGELFF TGTGCCAGCAGCAGACTAGCGGGGACCGGGGAGCTGTTTTTT
TRBJ1-5 . . TRBV11-2 CASSPGRDYQPQHF TGTGCCAGCAGCCCGGGACGGGATTATCAGCCCCAGCATTTT
TRBJ2-5 . . TRBV7-8 CASSFQRKETQYF TGTGCCAGCAGCTTCCAGCGGAAAGAGACCCAGTACTTC
TRBJ2-3 few . TRBV15 CASSAGRTDTQYF TGTGCCTCGTCTGCGGGTCGCACAGATACGCAGTATTTT
TRBJ2-7 . . TRBV10-3 CAIYSQANYEQYF TGTGCCATCTATTCACAGGCGAACTACGAGCAGTACTTC
TRBJ2-7 . TRBD2 TRBV30 CAWSQHGGRASVGEQYF TGTGCCTGGAGTCAGCATGGCGGGAGGGCCTCAGTTGGCGAGCAGTACTTC
TRBJ2-1 few . TRBV9 CASSVGARRLYNEQFF TGTGCCAGCAGCGTAGGGGCCCGCCGACTTTACAATGAGCAGTTCTTC
TRBJ2-5 few TRBD1 TRBV5-1 CASSRDRIETQYF TGCGCCAGCAGCCGGGACAGGATAGAGACCCAGTACTTC
TRBJ2-3 few . TRBV7-8 CASSRTEDTQYF TGTGCCAGCAGTCGGACAGAAGATACGCAGTATTTT
TRBJ2-5 . . TRBV25-1 CASSEWQQETQYF TGTGCCAGCAGTGAATGGCAGCAAGAGACCCAGTACTTC
TRBJ2-7 many . TRBV12-3/TRBV12-4 CASSLPSSYEQYF TGTGCCAGCAGTTTGCCTAGCTCCTACGAGCAGTACTTC
TRBJ2-3 . TRBD2 TRBV15 CATSRPTGTSGRLTQYF TGTGCCACCAGCCGGCCGACCGGGACTAGCGGGAGATTGACGCAGTATTTT
TRBJ2-4 . . TRBV19 CASSEGGRDIQYF TGTGCCAGTAGTGAAGGGGGACGGGACATTCAGTACTTC
TRBJ2-5 few . TRBV5-5 CASSLLQARPETQYF TGTGCCAGCAGCTTGTTACAGGCCCGGCCGGAGACCCAGTACTTC
TRBJ1-3 . . TRBV12-3/TRBV12-4 CASTIKGGSGNTIYF TGTGCCAGCACCATTAAAGGGGGCTCTGGAAACACCATATATTTT
TRBJ2-3 . TRBD2 TRBV4-2 CASRGSIAGRDTQYF TGTGCCAGCCGGGGATCTATAGCGGGGAGAGATACGCAGTATTTT
TRBJ2-7 many TRBD1 TRBV29-1 CSVTGNSYEQYF TGCAGCGTGACAGGGAACTCCTACGAGCAGTACTTC
TRBJ2-7 . TRBD1 TRBV7-3 CASSVGTGAGEQYF TGTGCCAGCAGCGTCGGGACAGGGGCAGGGGAGCAGTACTTC
TRBJ2-7 . TRBD2 TRBV7-2 CASSFGLAGGLEQYF TGTGCCAGCAGCTTCGGACTAGCGGGTGGCCTGGAGCAGTACTTC
TRBJ2-7 many . TRBV30 CAWSWGGEQYF TGTGCCTGGAGTTGGGGAGGCGAGCAGTACTTC
TRBJ2-7 few . TRBV12-3/TRBV12-4 CASRGSSHEQYF TGTGCCAGCAGGGGTTCTAGCCACGAGCAGTACTTC
TRBJ2-2 few TRBD2 TRBV7-8 CATSGGWTTGELFF TGTGCCACCTCGGGGGGGTGGACCACCGGGGAGCTGTTTTTT
TRBJ2-7 . . TRBV6-1 CASSQGGLGSYEQYF TGTGCCAGCAGTCAAGGGGGGCTGGGCTCCTACGAGCAGTACTTC
TRBJ1-1 . TRBD1 TRBV20-1 CSARALDRANTEAFF TGCAGTGCTAGAGCCTTGGACAGGGCGAACACTGAAGCTTTCTTT
TRBJ1-2 few . TRBV12-3/TRBV12-4 CASVNPGGVGRGYTF TGTGCCAGCGTTAACCCGGGTGGAGTCGGTCGTGGCTACACCTTC
TRBJ2-7 many . TRBV7-9 CASSLDRVEQYF TGTGCCAGCAGCTTAGATAGAGTCGAGCAGTACTTC
TRBJ2-1 few TRBD2 TRBV7-9 CASSFKGGGRAGEQFF TGTGCCAGCAGCTTTAAAGGCGGCGGGAGGGCCGGTGAGCAGTTCTTC
TRBJ2-1 few TRBD2 TRBV12-3/TRBV12-4 CASTGLAGVYEQFF TGTGCCAGCACTGGGCTAGCGGGGGTATATGAGCAGTTCTTC
TRBJ1-2 many . TRBV6-2/TRBV6-3 CAAGRGRYGYTF TGTGCCGCGGGGAGAGGCCGCTATGGCTACACCTTC
TRBJ2-7 few . TRBV6-1 CASSRQGGAYDEQYF TGTGCCAGCAGTCGCCAGGGGGGCGCCTACGACGAGCAGTACTTC
TRBJ2-1 . . TRBV11-2 CASSLEGLEQFF TGTGCCAGCAGCTTGGAGGGCTTGGAGCAGTTCTTC
TRBJ1-1 . . TRBV28 CAIKRGGGTEAFF TGTGCGATCAAAAGGGGCGGGGGCACTGAAGCTTTCTTT
TRBJ2-5 few TRBD1 TRBV12-3/TRBV12-4 CATSKNRGETQYF TGTGCCACCTCGAAAAACAGGGGAGAGACCCAGTACTTC
TRBJ2-5 . . TRBV25-1 CASNPSQQETQYF TGTGCCAGCAATCCTAGCCAACAAGAGACCCAGTACTTC
TRBJ2-1 few . TRBV12-3/TRBV12-4 CASSDGANEQFF TGTGCCAGCAGCGACGGGGCCAATGAGCAGTTCTTC
TRBJ2-1 . TRBD2 TRBV12-3/TRBV12-4 CASTDPASGDYEQFF TGTGCCAGCACCGACCCGGCTAGCGGGGACTATGAGCAGTTCTTC